The 32 T cell receptor beta chains below were found in one sample sequenced in a study of T cell clonality in common variable immunodeficiency. Study findings and constraints: Fewer deletions and N-nucleotide insertions were reportedly seen in common variable immunodeficiency TCR beta sequences.

The protocol was immunoSEQ multiplex PCR, while the TCRdb copy is restricted to in-frame clones and leaves out a portion. Recorded here are 20,000 or so clones, none singletons. Their specific antigens are unknown. Sequencing input: peripheral blood mononuclear cells. The receptors here all came from a human donor with common variable immunodeficiency.

This clone was recorded at least ten times. CDR3 DNA, as far as it was read: TGTGCCAGCAGCTCCCAAGCGGGAGGCCCCTACAATGAG. It is translated as CASSSQAGGPYNE. The whole CDR3 sequence is CASSSQAGGPYNEQFF. This sequence joins TRBV7-7 and TRBJ2-1, with 9 positions matching TRBD2. The read is 3 residues too short to cover the CDR3 end, so that end is filled in from the germline J gene. Germline V gives CDR1 SSHAT, CDR2 FNYEAQ (reference sequence). Losses at the gene ends were 4 bases for V and 2 bases for J; bases not matched to a gene: 6. CDR3 length: 16 residues.

This clone came up many times. The DNA ends 3 residues before the CDR3 does, and the rest of the CDR3 is filled in from the germline J gene. The chain has TRBV5-8 and TRBJ1-4; possibly TRBD1 for D (5 bases). Germline V gene lookup returns CDR1 SGHTS and CDR2 YDEGEE. V dropped 5 bases and J dropped 2 bases, with 13 bases sitting between them. The CDR3 has 15 amino acids. The CDR3: CASRYQTATNEKLFF. Incomplete CDR3 DNA: TGTGCCAGCAGGTATCAGACAGCTACTAATGAAAAA.

This clone has ten or more counts. The sequenced fragment ends 3 residues before the CDR3 boundary, so the rest is inferred from the germline J gene. The chain carries TRBV29-1 and TRBJ2-5, with D maybe TRBD2 (7 bases). Trimming left V 4 bases short and J 4 bases short, with 13 bases between. The CDR3 has 13 amino acids. Germline CDR1 reads SQVTM; CDR2 reads ANQGSEA. CDR3: CSVVRGAGETQYF. CDR3 DNA, as far as it was read: TGCAGCGTTGTCCGGGGGGCGGGAGAGACC.

This clone came up many times. Read sequence stops 3 residues before the CDR3 end, and the germline J gene provides the missing end. The genes are TRBV10-3 and TRBJ2-7, with a weak D call TRBD2 (7 bases). Germline lookup yields CDR1 ENHRY and CDR2 SYGVKD. Trimming pared 2 bases from V and 5 bases from J, leaving 16 bases between. The CDR3 runs 15 residues. The CDR3 loop reads CAISEGEGDSNEQYF. The sequenced part of the CDR3 DNA is TGTGCCATCAGTGAGGGGGAGGGGGATAGCAACGAG.

Within the sample, this clone is medium-sized. CDR3 DNA (partial): TGTGCCTGGAGCACACCCCGCAGGGGGAAAGAGACC. Translating it yields CAWSTPRRGKET. The full CDR3 sequence reads CAWSTPRRGKETQYF. The chain is built from TRBV30 and TRBJ2-5; TRBD1 aligns across 7 bases. Sequencing ends 3 residues short of the CDR3 end; the germline J gene provides the rest. V shed 3 bases, J shed 3 bases, and the junction held 10 bases outside the gene matches. The CDR3 is made up of 15 amino acids. Looked up from germline, CDR1 is GTSNPN and CDR2 is SVGIG (reference sequence).

This clone was recorded at least ten times. The CDR3 end is not reached by the read, which stops 3 residues before it; the germline J gene fills it in. The rearrangement links TRBV11-3 to TRBJ2-1; 9 bases fit TRBD2. The CDR3 loop spans 15 amino acids. CDR1 SGHNT and CDR2 YENEEA come from the germline V gene. After removal of 5 bases from V and 4 bases from J, the junction contained 6 bases not matched to a gene. The CDR3 DNA, read in part, is TGTGCCAGCAGCCCAGGGGCGGGAGGGTACAATGAG. Its translation: CASSPGAGGYNE. The whole CDR3 protein is CASSPGAGGYNEQFF.

The sample holds many counts of this clone. CDR3 residues: CASSQKLAGGKDGNEQFF. CDR3 DNA (partial): TGCGCCAGCAGCCAAAAACTAGCGGGAGGTAAGGACGGCAATGAG. The rearrangement joins TRBV4-1 to TRBJ2-1, with TRBD2 identical over 12 bases. The sequence runs out 3 residues before the end of the CDR3; the remainder is reconstructed from the germline J gene. The V gene's germline CDR1 is MGHRA and CDR2 YSYEKL. J gave up 6 bases and V 2 bases, and 11 bases lay outside the gene matches. CDR3 length equals 18 residues.

This clone was seen many times. The read ends 3 residues before the CDR3 terminus; that terminus is restored from the germline J gene. The gene calls are TRBV29-1 and TRBJ1-1; 7 bases are shared with TRBD1. CDR1 is SQVTM and CDR2 is ANQGSEA in the germline V gene. J was trimmed by 1 base and V by 0 bases; bases with no gene match: 2. This CDR3 region has 14 residues. The CDR3 sequence: CSVEDTGANTEAFF. The sequenced CDR3 bases are TGCAGCGTTGAAGATACAGGGGCGAACACTGAA.

This clone came up many times. The CDR3 end falls 3 residues outside the read, so it is completed with the germline J gene. This chain links TRBV19 with TRBJ2-1, with a weak D call TRBD2 (6 bases). The CDR3 has 14 amino acids. Germline-derived CDR1 and CDR2 are LNHDA and SQIVND (reference sequence). Trimming cost V 4 bases and J 2 bases, with 9 bases left between them. CDR3 DNA (partial): TGTGCCAGTAGTAGGGGGGAGGCCTACAATGAG. It specifies CASSRGEAYNE. The full-length CDR3 reads as CASSRGEAYNEQFF.

This clone was seen a few times. The sequence runs out 3 residues before the end of the CDR3; the remainder is reconstructed from the germline J gene. This chain connects TRBV5-1 to TRBJ2-7, with 7 bases fitting TRBD1. This CDR3 region has 13 residues. V lost 4 bases and J lost 2; bases outside the gene matches: 3. Germline V gene lookup returns CDR1 SGHRS and CDR2 YFSETQ. The covered CDR3 bases are TGCGCCAGCAGCCCTGGGACAGCCTACGAG. Translation: CASSPGTAYE. The CDR3 reads in full as CASSPGTAYEQYF.

As concerns this clone: The read terminates 3 residues ahead of where the CDR3 ends, so the germline J gene completes it. V and J are TRBV6-7 and TRBJ2-7; D is uncertain. TRBV6-7 counts as an open reading frame of uncertain function. The CDR3 runs to 10 residues. With 6 bases removed from V and 6 bases from J, the gap between germline ends came to 6 bases. The covered CDR3 bases are TGTGCCAGCAGCGGTGGCGAG. As protein: CASSGGE. The CDR3 as a whole reads CASSGGEQYF.

This clone counts as medium-sized. The CDR3 end falls 3 residues outside the read, so it is completed with the germline J gene. The rearrangement links TRBV30 to TRBJ1-4, with 7 bases identical to TRBD1. Germline trimming cut 5 bases from V and 0 bases from J; bases unmatched to any gene: 9. The CDR3 spans 16 residues. CDR1 and CDR2 from the germline V gene are GTSNPN and SVGIG (reference sequence). CDR3 amino acids: CAWGHRGVATNEKLFF. CDR3 bases read: TGTGCCTGGGGGCACAGGGGCGTTGCAACTAATGAAAAA. Looking up the rest from reference TRBV30 and TRBJ1-4 gives the full variable domain: SQTIHQWPATLVQPVGSPLSLECTVEGTSNPNLYWYRQAAGRGLQLLFYSVGIGQISSEVPQNLSASRPQDRQFILSSKKLLLSDSGFYLCAWGHRGVATNEKLFFGSGTQLSVL.

This clone was observed many times. The CDR3 end is not reached by the read, which stops 3 residues before it; the germline J gene fills it in. The chain combines TRBV2 with TRBJ2-5, with TRBD2 matching over 7 bases. V dropped 3 bases and J dropped 5; count of bases not matched to a gene: 18. In germline, CDR1 is SNHLY, CDR2 FYNNEI. This CDR3 region has 18 residues. The CDR3 loop reads CASSDIGTILTPRETQYF. Partial CDR3 DNA: TGTGCCAGCAGTGACATAGGGACTATTCTGACTCCTCGGGAGACC.

The sample holds many counts of this clone. The CDR3 end falls 3 residues outside the read, so it is completed with the germline J gene. This sequence joins TRBV7-3 and TRBJ2-2; D might be TRBD2 (6 bases). Germline-derived CDR1 and CDR2 are SGHTA and FQGTGA. With 1 base removed from V and 2 bases from J, the gap between germline ends came to 11 bases. The CDR3 sequence is 16 residues long. Incomplete CDR3 DNA: TGTGCCAGCAGCTTAATATCTAGCGCTAACACCGGGGAG. Protein product: CASSLISSANTGE. The whole CDR3 protein reads CASSLISSANTGELFF.

This clone was recorded at least ten times. The read halts 3 residues ahead of the CDR3 end, with the missing end drawn from the germline J gene. The chain links TRBV7-7 to TRBJ2-1, with 13 bases lining up with TRBD2. Germline assignment: CDR1 SSHAT and CDR2 FNYEAQ (reference sequence). Trimming cost V 5 bases and J 5 bases; bases outside gene matches: 3. The CDR3 length is 15 residues. The DNA read from the CDR3 is TGTGCCAGCAGCCTCGGACTAGCGGGGGACAATGAG. The encoded protein is CASSLGLAGDNE. The complete CDR3 protein is CASSLGLAGDNEQFF.

There are many counts of this clone. The CDR3 is cut off 3 residues early in the read; its end comes from the germline J gene. The rearrangement uses TRBV7-3 and TRBJ2-5; 12 bases line up with TRBD2. CDR1 and CDR2 from the germline V gene are SGHTA and FQGTGA. The CDR3 spans 16 residues. Trimming removed 2 bases from V and 4 bases from J; junction bases left unmatched: 5. The sequenced part of the CDR3 DNA is TGTGCCAGCAGCTTAGCCCTAGCGGGAGGGCCAGAGACC. It translates to CASSLALAGGPET. The CDR3 reads in full as CASSLALAGGPETQYF.

On this clone: A much larger clone lies a single base off, so this may be a read error. The CDR3 end falls 3 residues outside the read, so it is completed with the germline J gene. This sequence joins TRBV6-1 and TRBJ1-3, with D hard to call. Trimming pared 1 base from V and 0 bases from J, leaving 10 bases between. This CDR3 is 16 amino acids long. Germline V gene data show CDR1 as MNHNS and CDR2 as SASEGT. The DNA read from the CDR3 is TGTGCCAGCAGTGAAGAGGGCAGGCGCTCTGGAAACACC. It translates to CASSEEGRRSGNT. The entire CDR3 is CASSEEGRRSGNTIYF.

This clone has ten or more counts. The sequenced fragment ends 3 residues before the CDR3 boundary, so the rest is inferred from the germline J gene. The chain employs TRBV7-3 and TRBJ1-2; 8 nucleotides agree with TRBD1. The CDR3 has 13 residues. Per the germline V gene, CDR1 is SGHTA and CDR2 is FQGTGA. The CDR3 protein is CASSPIQGEGYTF. The DNA read from the CDR3 is TGTGCCAGCAGCCCAATACAGGGGGAGGGC.

The sample holds a few counts of this clone. The read gets to within 3 residues of the CDR3 end, and the germline J gene fills in the rest. This chain connects TRBV2 to TRBJ2-4, with 9 nucleotides matching TRBD2. Per the germline V gene, CDR1 is SNHLY and CDR2 is FYNNEI. The J segment lost 1 base and the V segment lost 7 bases, leaving 8 bases of the junction unmatched. There are 16 residues in the CDR3. CDR3 DNA, as far as it was read: TGTGCCAGCACCTCGCGGGGGGGTAATGCCAAAAACATT. Residues: CASTSRGGNAKNI. The full CDR3 protein is CASTSRGGNAKNIQYF.

On this clone itself: The CDR3 is cut off 3 residues early in the read; its end comes from the germline J gene. The V gene is TRBV20-1, the J gene TRBJ2-1; D might be TRBD2 (5 bases). From germline, CDR1 is DFQATT and CDR2 SNEGSKA (reference sequence). The CDR3 runs 14 residues. The V and J ends lost 1 base and 4 bases respectively, with 11 bases between them. CDR3 amino acids: CSARGGLPYNEQFF. The covered CDR3 bases are TGCAGTGCTAGAGGCGGGTTACCGTACAATGAG.

This clone was found many times. The read terminates 3 residues before the CDR3 end, so the remaining end is supplied by the germline J gene. This chain joins TRBV6-2 or TRBV6-3 and TRBJ1-2; TRBD1 agrees at 9 bases. The germline V gene encodes CDR1 MNHEY and CDR2 SVGEGT. V lost 10 bases and J lost 0; bases outside the gene matches: 9. The CDR3 is 15 amino acids. The sequenced part of the CDR3 DNA is TGTGCCACTACGGACAGGGGCGCAGCTAACTATGGC. Translated: CATTDRGAANYG. The full-length CDR3 reads as CATTDRGAANYGYTF.

A few counts support this clone. The read finishes 3 residues shy of the CDR3 end, and the germline J gene is used to complete it. The V gene is TRBV20-1, the J gene TRBJ1-1; no firm D call. The germline V and J ends were trimmed by 4 bases and 4 bases, with 13 bases remaining between them. CDR1 is DFQATT and CDR2 is SNEGSKA in the germline V gene (reference sequence). CDR3 length: 13 residues. The CDR3 region is CSATFGEATEAFF. CDR3 bases read: TGCAGTGCTACCTTTGGTGAGGCCACTGAA.

Within the sample, this clone is medium-sized. The read stops 3 residues short of the end of the CDR3; the missing end is completed from the germline J gene. This chain joins TRBV30 and TRBJ1-6, with 7 bases identical to TRBD1. The CDR3 sequence is 14 residues long. CDR1 GTSNPN and CDR2 SVGIG come from the germline V gene (reference sequence). The CDR3 DNA, read in part, is TGTGCCTGGACCGCGGACAGGACCGGCAGTCCC. Its translation is CAWTADRTGSP. The entire CDR3 protein reads CAWTADRTGSPLHF.

This clone has ten or more counts. A read error may account for a junction end that differs from germline. The read terminates 3 residues ahead of where the CDR3 ends, so the germline J gene completes it. The J gene is TRBJ1-3, the V gene TRBV14, with TRBD1 identical over 7 bases. The germline V gene encodes CDR1 SGHDN and CDR2 FVKESK. The CDR3 extends over 15 amino acids. The sequenced part of the CDR3 DNA is TGTGCCGGCAGCCCGGACAGGAGCTCTGGAAACACC. This encodes CAGSPDRSSGNT. The full CDR3 is CAGSPDRSSGNTIYF.

This clone was counted at least ten times. The read halts 3 residues ahead of the CDR3 end, with the missing end drawn from the germline J gene. This chain links TRBV4-1 with TRBJ1-1, with D maybe TRBD1 (5 bases). V shed 1 base and J shed 5 bases, with 11 bases lying between them. Germline V CDR1 and CDR2: MGHRA, YSYEKL. CDR3 length: 14 amino acids. CDR3 DNA (partial): TGCGCCAGCAGCCAAGGTGGGGGGATAACTGAA. Protein sequence: CASSQGGGITE. The whole CDR3 reads CASSQGGGITEAFF.

In its sample, this clone ranks as medium-sized (0.01 to 0.1%). The CDR3 is cut off 3 residues early in the read; its end comes from the germline J gene. The rearrangement links TRBV5-1 to TRBJ2-3; D unclear. Trimming shortened V by 4 bases and J by 6 bases, and 12 bases separated the two germline ends. In germline, CDR1 is SGHRS, CDR2 YFSETQ. This CDR3 comprises 13 residues. CDR3 protein: CASSPVLTDTQYF. The DNA read from the CDR3 is TGCGCCAGCAGCCCGGTCCTTACCGATACG.

This clone was observed many times. The read comes to an end 3 residues before the CDR3 does, leaving the germline J gene to fill in the end. The rearrangement joins TRBV7-8 to TRBJ1-5, with TRBD1 identical over 8 bases. The CDR3 consists of 15 residues. V lost 2 bases to trimming and J lost 2 bases; unmatched junction nucleotides: 2. The germline CDR1 and CDR2 sequences are SGHVS and FQNEAQ. CDR3 bases read: TGTGCCAGCAGCTTATCACAGGGGGGCAATCAGCCC. Encoded protein: CASSLSQGGNQP. The full CDR3 is CASSLSQGGNQPQHF.

This clone was observed at least ten times. The read terminates 3 residues ahead of where the CDR3 ends, so the germline J gene completes it. J is TRBJ2-7 and V is TRBV30; TRBD2 might be the D (6 bases). Trimming left V 7 bases short and J 1 base short, with 20 bases between. CDR3 length: 15 residues. Germline CDR1 GTSNPN, CDR2 SVGIG (reference sequence). CDR3 DNA (partial): TGTGCCTTGGAGGGAAAGGTTTCAGGGTCCTACGAG. It yields the protein CALEGKVSGSYE. The full CDR3 reads CALEGKVSGSYEQYF. Full variable domain (remainder filled in from reference TRBV30 and TRBJ2-7): SQTIHQWPATLVQPVGSPLSLECTVEGTSNPNLYWYRQAAGRGLQLLFYSVGIGQISSEVPQNLSASRPQDRQFILSSKKLLLSDSGFYLCALEGKVSGSYEQYFGPGTRLTVT.

This clone was counted ten times or more. The read falls 3 residues short of the CDR3 end, and the missing part is taken from the germline J gene. The rearrangement links TRBV20-1 to TRBJ1-2; 9 nucleotides match TRBD1. CDR3 length: 15 amino acids. The V gene end was trimmed by 3 bases and the J gene end by 2 bases; junction bases not matched to a gene: 7. Germline V CDR1 and CDR2: DFQATT, SNEGSKA (reference sequence). Incomplete CDR3 DNA: TGCAGTGCTAGTGCCCCCGGGACAGGGAACTATGGC. Amino acids: CSASAPGTGNYG. The full CDR3 protein reads CSASAPGTGNYGYTF.

The table lists this clone with many counts. The read terminates 3 residues before the CDR3 end, so the remaining end is supplied by the germline J gene. The genes are TRBV10-3 and TRBJ2-7, with 8 bases aligning to TRBD1. After removal of 5 bases from V and 5 bases from J, the junction contained 2 bases not matched to a gene. Germline loops: CDR1 ENHRY, CDR2 SYGVKD. The CDR3 spans 12 residues. The covered CDR3 bases are TGTGCCATCAGTCTACAGGGGGACGAG. This encodes CAISLQGDE. Given in full, the CDR3 is CAISLQGDEQYF.

Many counts were recorded for this clone. The observed sequence ends 3 residues before the CDR3 terminus, with the missing tail filled in from the germline J gene. The rearrangement uses TRBV18 and TRBJ2-5; 7 nucleotides agree with TRBD1. This CDR3 has 14 residues. CDR1 KGHSH and CDR2 LQKENI come from the germline V gene. The V and J ends lost 5 bases and 4 bases, in that order; junction bases with no gene match: 7. The CDR3 region is CASSKGAKVETQYF. CDR3 DNA (partial): TGTGCCAGCTCAAAGGGGGCAAAAGTAGAGACC.

This clone turned up a few times. The CDR3: CASSLVGGSSEQYF. CDR3 DNA (partial): TGTGCCAGCAGCTTAGTAGGCGGATCTAGCGAG. This sequence joins TRBV7-9 and TRBJ2-7; D call uncertain. The sequenced fragment ends 3 residues before the CDR3 boundary, so the rest is inferred from the germline J gene. The CDR3 is 14 amino acids. Germline V gene lookup returns CDR1 SEHNR and CDR2 FQNEAQ (reference sequence). With 1 base removed from V and 6 bases from J, the gap between germline ends came to 13 bases.